Presented here are 30 T cell receptor beta chains from one specimen sequenced in a study of shared clonotypes between healthy human individuals. The data were produced by immunoSEQ multiplex PCR, yet TCRdb's version contains in-frame clones alone and is incomplete. The sample consists of fewer than 600,000 clones, around 75% of them appearing once. The sample was PBMCs. These receptor sequences come from a middle-aged woman in good health. Some clones in this sample may be carry-over from other donors' samples.

V is TRBV5-1 and J is TRBJ2-1; TRBD1 agrees at 9 bases. There are 14 residues in the CDR3. The germline gives CDR1 SGHRS, CDR2 YFSETQ. The V and J ends lost 4 bases and 5 bases, in that order; junction bases with no gene match: 4. The CDR3 here is CASSDRGVNNEQFF. CDR3 in DNA: TGCGCCAGCAGCGACAGGGGGGTAAACAATGAGCAGTTCTTC.

This clone was seen a handful of times. The V call is TRBV30, the J call TRBJ1-5, with a tentative D call TRBD1 (5 bases). The CDR3 extends over 13 amino acids. V shed 5 bases and J shed 3 bases, with 11 bases lying between them. Per the germline V gene, CDR1 is GTSNPN and CDR2 is SVGIG (reference sequence). The CDR3 here is CAWADSFNQPQHF. CDR3 in DNA: TGTGCCTGGGCAGACAGTTTCAATCAGCCCCAGCATTTT.

V and J are TRBV28 and TRBJ1-2; no clear D gene. CDR1 MDHEN and CDR2 SYDVKM come from the germline V gene. Trimming shortened V by 2 bases and J by 8 bases, and 21 bases separated the two germline ends. CDR3 length: 16 residues. The CDR3 DNA is TGTGCCAGCAGTTTAAGTTGGGATCCCGGTATGGGCGGCTACACCTTC. It is translated as CASSLSWDPGMGGYTF.

V usage is TRBV7-9 and J usage is TRBJ2-7; no definite D call. Germline loops: CDR1 SEHNR, CDR2 FQNEAQ (reference sequence). The CDR3 runs 13 residues. V was trimmed by 1 base and J by 5 bases, leaving 9 bases between them. CDR3 in amino acids: CASSLVGVNEQYF. Here the CDR3 DNA reads TGTGCCAGCAGCTTAGTTGGGGTGAACGAGCAGTACTTC. Filled out from reference TRBV7-9 and TRBJ2-7, the complete variable domain reads DTGVSQNPRHKITKRGQNVTFRCDPISEHNRLYWYRQTLGQGPEFLTYFQNEAQLEKSRLLSDRFSAERPKGSFSTLEIQRTEQGDSAMYLCASSLVGVNEQYFGPGTRLTVT.

J is TRBJ2-5 and V is TRBV7-9; the D gene is possibly TRBD2 (5 bases). The V gene's germline CDR1 is SEHNR and CDR2 FQNEAQ (reference sequence). CDR3 size: 14 residues. Deletions cut 2 bases from V and 5 bases from J, with 12 bases between. DNA of the CDR3: TGTGCCAGCAGCTTAATCCGGGGAAAGGAGACCCAGTACTTC. Protein: CASSLIRGKETQYF.

The J gene is TRBJ1-1, the V gene TRBV2; possible D gene TRBD1, 5 bases. CDR3 length equals 14 residues. The germline V gene encodes CDR1 SNHLY and CDR2 FYNNEI. Trimming stripped 5 bases from V and 1 base from J, with 11 bases between. The CDR3 region has the DNA TGTGCCAGCAGTCTGGACGGGACGAACACTGAAGCTTTCTTT. Its protein is CASSLDGTNTEAFF.

This clone was detected only once. V gene TRBV2 combines with J gene TRBJ2-7; 12 nucleotides match TRBD2. This CDR3 comprises 15 residues. The germline gives CDR1 SNHLY, CDR2 FYNNEI. Unmatched junction bases numbered 7, after V lost 6 bases and J lost 4 bases. CDR3 in amino acids: CASRRLAGAVYEQYF. CDR3 in DNA: TGTGCCAGCAGAAGACTAGCGGGAGCAGTTTACGAGCAGTACTTC.

The chain employs TRBV27 and TRBJ2-7, with TRBD1 matching over 7 bases. This CDR3 has 14 amino acids. The J segment lost 2 bases and the V segment lost 4 bases, leaving 5 bases of the junction unmatched. Per germline, CDR1 MNHEY and CDR2 SMNVEV (reference sequence). This CDR3 is CASSSGDRTYEQYF. CDR3 in DNA: TGTGCCAGCAGTTCCGGGGACAGAACCTACGAGCAGTACTTC.

The V call is TRBV4-3, the J call TRBJ2-3; 8 bases agree with TRBD2. J gave up 4 bases and V 4 bases, and 7 bases lay outside the gene matches. The CDR3 is 15 residues long. Looked up from germline, CDR1 is LGHNA and CDR2 is YSLEER. The CDR3, as DNA: TGCGCCAGCAGCCCCCGGACTAGCTCCTCAGATACGCAGTATTTT. Protein sequence: CASSPRTSSSDTQYF.

CDR3 sequence (DNA): TGTGCCAGCGGGTCTGAGTGGCCTTCAGGGGAGACCCAGTACTTC. As protein: CASGSEWPSGETQYF. The V call is TRBV6-1, the J call TRBJ2-5, with D perhaps TRBD1 (5 bases). The V end lost 8 bases, the J end lost 5 bases, and 21 bases lay between the germline ends. This CDR3 contains 15 residues. Germline loops: CDR1 MNHNS, CDR2 SASEGT.

J is TRBJ2-5 and V is TRBV10-3, with TRBD1 as a possible D gene (7 bases). CDR1 is ENHRY, CDR2 SYGVKD, per germline. This CDR3 contains 13 residues. The V end was cut by 6 bases, the J end by 5 bases, with 13 bases between. Written as DNA, the CDR3 is TGTGCCATCAGGCCGACAGGGAGGGAGACCCAGTACTTC. It encodes CAIRPTGRETQYF.

The chain is built from TRBV4-3 and TRBJ2-1; 14 positions match TRBD2. CDR1 and CDR2 (germline): LGHNA, YSLEER. Trimming took 0 bases from V and 1 from J; bases not matched to a gene: 14. The CDR3 length is 22 residues. Written as DNA, the CDR3 is TGCGCCAGCAGCCAAGAGGCGATTCCGGGACTAGCGGGAGTAGGATCCTACAATGAGCAGTTCTTC. It specifies CASSQEAIPGLAGVGSYNEQFF.

The chain employs TRBV9 and TRBJ2-1, with 7 bases identical to TRBD2. The CDR3 loop spans 14 amino acids. The V and J ends lost 3 bases and 3 bases, in that order; junction bases with no gene match: 3. CDR1 is SGDLS and CDR2 is YYNGEE in the germline V gene. CDR3 coding DNA: TGTGCCAGCAGCGGGGGACTACACTACAATGAGCAGTTCTTC. Amino acid sequence: CASSGGLHYNEQFF.

This clone was counted only a few times. J is TRBJ1-6 and V is TRBV6-4, with unresolved D. V was shortened by 0 bases and J by 7 bases, with 4 bases between the two germline ends. CDR1 and CDR2 (germline): MRHNA, SNTAGT. There are 13 residues in the CDR3. CDR3 in amino acids: CASSDSGNSPLHF. The CDR3 DNA follows: TGTGCCAGCAGTGACTCTGGAAATTCACCCCTCCACTTT.

This clone was detected once. This chain connects TRBV19 to TRBJ2-1, with D uncertain. Germline loops: CDR1 LNHDA, CDR2 SQIVND (reference sequence). The V gene lost 4 bases and the J gene lost 5 bases, with 9 bases spanning the gap. The CDR3 extends over 13 amino acids. In nucleotides, the CDR3 is TGTGCCAGTAGTACCTTTACCCACAATGAGCAGTTCTTC. The encoded protein is CASSTFTHNEQFF.

Turning to this clone: Additional DNA sequences in this sample encode the identical CDR3. This chain joins TRBV9 and TRBJ2-3; 9 positions agree with TRBD2. The CDR3 totals 15 residues. Looked up from germline, CDR1 is SGDLS and CDR2 is YYNGEE. The V and J ends lost 5 bases and 2 bases, in that order; junction bases with no gene match: 6. CDR3 nucleotide sequence: TGTGCCAGCAGTGGGCTAGCGGGAACCACAGATACGCAGTATTTT. Amino acid sequence: CASSGLAGTTDTQYF. The full variable domain, rest sourced from reference TRBV9 and TRBJ2-3, is DSGVTQTPKHLITATGQRVTLRCSPRSGDLSVYWYQQSLDQGLQFLIQYYNGEERAKGNILERFSAQQFPDLHSELNLSSLELGDSALYFCASSGLAGTTDTQYFGPGTRLTVL.

The chain uses TRBV9 and TRBJ2-3; D not resolved. This CDR3 has 14 amino acids. Germline V gives CDR1 SGDLS, CDR2 YYNGEE. Trimming pared 0 bases from V and 4 bases from J, leaving 9 bases between. The CDR3 DNA sequence: TGTGCCAGCAGCGTAGAAGCACCCCCAGATACGCAGTATTTT. It translates to CASSVEAPPDTQYF.

The chain employs TRBV5-4 and TRBJ2-1, with 12 bases aligning to TRBD2. V lost 3 bases, J lost 9 bases, and 4 bases stayed unmatched. This CDR3 spans 14 amino acids. Germline CDR1 SGHNT, CDR2 YYREEE (reference sequence). The CDR3, as DNA: TGTGCCAGCAGCTCTAGCGGGAGGGCCACTGAGCAGTTCTTC. It codes for CASSSSGRATEQFF. Full variable domain (outside the CDR3, taken from reference TRBV5-4 and TRBJ2-1): ETGVTQSPTHLIKTRGQQVTLRCSSQSGHNTVSWYQQALGQGPQFIFQYYREEENGRGNFPPRFSGLQFPNYSSELNVNALELDDSALYLCASSSSGRATEQFFGPGTRLTVL.

With respect to this clone: The identical CDR3 is also encoded by other nucleotide sequences in the sample. The CDR3 loop is CASSLQGGGYNEQFF. The DNA for the CDR3 is TGTGCCAGCAGCTTACAGGGGGGTGGCTACAATGAGCAGTTCTTC. The chain employs TRBV7-2 and TRBJ2-1; D may be TRBD1 (7 bases). The CDR3 has 15 amino acids. Deletions cut 2 bases from V and 3 bases from J, with 11 bases between. Germline CDR1 is SGHTA and CDR2 is FQGNSA.

V usage is TRBV4-2 and J usage is TRBJ1-4; 10 bases match TRBD1. Trimming at V came to 1 base and at J to 7 bases, leaving 3 bases not matched to a gene. The CDR3 is 15 residues long. Germline CDR1 and CDR2: LGHNA and YNFKEQ. This chain's CDR3 is CASSQAWTGGEKLFF. CDR3 in DNA: TGTGCCAGCAGCCAAGCGTGGACAGGGGGTGAAAAACTGTTTTTT.

The chain is built from TRBV5-1 and TRBJ2-1; 7 nucleotides align to TRBD1. The CDR3 has 14 amino acids. The J segment lost 5 bases and the V segment lost 2 bases, leaving 4 bases of the junction unmatched. Germline V gene lookup returns CDR1 SGHRS and CDR2 YFSETQ. The CDR3 nucleotides are TGCGCCAGCAGCTTAGGACAGGAAAACAATGAGCAGTTCTTC. Translating it yields CASSLGQENNEQFF. The full variable domain, in which reference TRBV5-1 and TRBJ2-1 provide the parts outside the CDR3, is KAGVTQTPRYLIKTRGQQVTLSCSPISGHRSVSWYQQTPGQGLQFLFEYFSETQRNKGNFPGRFSGRQFSNSRSEMNVSTLELGDSALYLCASSLGQENNEQFFGPGTRLTVL.

The rearrangement links TRBV4-2 to TRBJ2-3; a possible D gene is TRBD1 (6 bases). This CDR3 contains 16 residues. The V gene lost 3 bases and the J gene lost 2 bases, with 15 bases spanning the gap. From germline, CDR1 is LGHNA and CDR2 YNFKEQ. The CDR3 DNA sequence: TGTGCCAGCAGCCATGCCCGGGACACCCCCACAGATACGCAGTATTTT. Its protein is CASSHARDTPTDTQYF.

This clone was seen more than once but under ten times. The chain is built from TRBV10-1 and TRBJ2-1; D perhaps matches TRBD1 (5 bases). Trimming removed 0 bases at V and 2 bases at J, with 8 bases between. The CDR3 spans 15 residues. Germline V gene lookup returns CDR1 WNHNN and CDR2 SYGVQD (reference sequence). CDR3 sequence reads: CASSESAGTYNEQFF. In DNA form, the CDR3 reads TGCGCCAGCAGTGAGTCGGCAGGGACCTACAATGAGCAGTTCTTC.

This chain joins TRBV28 and TRBJ2-7; D remains unclear. Germline CDR1 reads MDHEN; CDR2 reads SYDVKM. CDR3 size: 14 residues. The V end was cut by 3 bases, the J end by 4 bases, with 13 bases between. CDR3 sequence (DNA): TGTGCCAGCAGTTTCGAGACCCTTCTTTACGAGCAGTACTTC. Residues: CASSFETLLYEQYF.

The rearrangement joins TRBV7-9 to TRBJ2-2; 11 bases align to TRBD2. V shed 4 bases and J 1 base; nucleotides not matched to a gene: 8. The CDR3 has 18 amino acids. Germline V CDR1 and CDR2: SEHNR, FQNEAQ (reference sequence). CDR3 DNA sequence: TGTGCCAGCAGCTCCCCTAGCGGGAGGCCCAGGAACACCGGGGAGCTGTTTTTT. This translates into CASSSPSGRPRNTGELFF.

The V gene is TRBV5-4, the J gene TRBJ1-2, with 7 positions matching TRBD1. The germline CDR1 and CDR2 sequences are SGHNT and YYREEE (reference sequence). V was pared by 3 bases and J by 8 bases, with 10 bases of the junction left unmatched. The CDR3 loop spans 14 amino acids. The CDR3 DNA is TGTGCCAGCAGCTCCACCGGGACAGTGGGAGGCTACACCTTC. It is translated as CASSSTGTVGGYTF.

Comment on this clone: Other DNA sequences in this sample translate to the same CDR3. This rearrangement joins TRBV18 to TRBJ2-3, with unresolved D. The germline V gene encodes CDR1 KGHSH and CDR2 LQKENI. This CDR3 is built from 14 residues. Trimming removed 3 bases at V and 1 base at J, with 8 bases between. The CDR3 spells CASSPRSGTDTQYF. In DNA form, the CDR3 reads TGTGCCAGCTCACCCCGATCGGGCACAGATACGCAGTATTTT.

This clone was observed a single time. The chain recombines TRBV28 with TRBJ2-5, with a tentative D call TRBD2 (6 bases). This CDR3 has 14 amino acids. The V end lost 5 bases, the J end lost 5 bases, and 15 bases lay between the germline ends. CDR1 is MDHEN, CDR2 SYDVKM, per germline. This CDR3 reads CASSTRMAGETQYF. As DNA, the CDR3 is TGTGCCAGCAGTACCCGGATGGCGGGGGAGACCCAGTACTTC.

This rearrangement joins TRBV7-3 to TRBJ2-1; a possible D gene is TRBD1 (5 bases). The germline CDR1 and CDR2 sequences are SGHTA and FQGTGA. The CDR3 consists of 15 residues. The V end was cut by 6 bases, the J end by 0 bases, with 12 bases between. The CDR3 region has the DNA TGTGCCAGCAGTCGACAGTCGATCTCCTACAATGAGCAGTTCTTC. Protein: CASSRQSISYNEQFF.

This chain joins TRBV28 and TRBJ2-7, with 8 bases lining up with TRBD2. There are 14 residues in the CDR3. The V gene end was trimmed by 7 bases and the J gene end by 3 bases; junction bases not matched to a gene: 8. The germline CDR1 and CDR2 sequences are MDHEN and SYDVKM. The CDR3 DNA reads TGTGCCAGCACCTCGGCTAGCGGGTACTACGAGCAGTACTTC. Translated: CASTSASGYYEQYF.